Presented here are 8 T cell receptor beta chains from one specimen sequenced in a study of OX40 agonist ivuxolimab in advanced cancers. Clones were read by immunoSEQ multiplex PCR, and TCRdb kept only the in-frame ones, dropping some. The sample carries tens of thousands of clones, around 94% recorded once. Sequenced material: CD4+ or CD8+ T cells sorted from blood, taken in a trial of the OX40 agonist ivuxolimab. The source is an adult with an advanced solid tumor such as melanoma, head and neck, liver or kidney cancer.

The CDR3: CASSPAGAPYEQYF. CDR3 in DNA: TGTGCCAGCAGTCCAGCGGGGGCCCCCTACGAGCAGTACTTC. The chain joins TRBV27 to TRBJ2-7, with TRBD2 matching over 8 bases. CDR1 and CDR2 (germline): MNHEY, SMNVEV (reference sequence). The CDR3 is 14 amino acids. The ends lost 5 bases at V and 2 bases at J; junction bases unmatched: 5.

The J gene is TRBJ2-1, the V gene TRBV5-1; D is possibly TRBD1 (6 bases). Germline CDR1 and CDR2: SGHRS and YFSETQ. The CDR3 totals 14 residues. V was shortened by 3 bases and J by 2 bases, with 9 bases between the two germline ends. Written as DNA, the CDR3 is TGCGCCAGCAGCTCCTGGACAGCCTACAATGAGCAGTTCTTC. Translating gives CASSSWTAYNEQFF.

V gene TRBV6-5 combines with J gene TRBJ1-1, with no clear D. This CDR3 comprises 14 residues. CDR1 is MNHEY, CDR2 SVGAGI, per germline. Between the trimmed V and J ends, which lost 5 bases and 2 bases, there was a span of 12 bases. CDR3 coding DNA: TGTGCCAGCAGTGAACGGGCGAGTAACACTGAAGCTTTCTTT. Its translation is CASSERASNTEAFF.

The V and J genes are TRBV14 and TRBJ1-2; no clear D gene. V lost 4 bases to trimming and J lost 8 bases, with 20 bases between them. The CDR3 runs to 15 residues. Germline CDR1 reads SGHDN; CDR2 reads FVKESK. CDR3 in amino acids: CASSRSGGQLGGYTF. DNA for the CDR3: TGTGCCAGCAGCCGCTCGGGAGGGCAACTCGGCGGCTACACCTTC.

J is TRBJ2-3 and V is TRBV13; perhaps TRBD2 as D (6 bases). The germline CDR1 and CDR2 sequences are PRHDT and FYEKMQ (reference sequence). There are 16 residues in the CDR3. The V and J ends lost 5 bases and 3 bases respectively, with 18 bases between them. DNA for the CDR3: TGTGCCAGCAGCGTTCGCGGGGCCTGGGAGACAGATACGCAGTATTTT. Residues: CASSVRGAWETDTQYF. The complete variable domain, with remaining parts taken from reference TRBV13 and TRBJ2-3, reads AAGVIQSPRHLIKEKRETATLKCYPIPRHDTVYWYQQGPGQDPQFLISFYEKMQSDKGSIPDRFSAQQFSDYHSELNMSSLELGDSALYFCASSVRGAWETDTQYFGPGTRLTVL.

The chain links TRBV6-1 to TRBJ2-7, with D perhaps TRBD1 (5 bases). The CDR3 length is 15 residues. Trimming removed 3 bases at V and 2 bases at J, with 14 bases between. Germline-derived CDR1 and CDR2 are MNHNS and SASEGT. CDR3 region: CASSDPGRRPYEQYF. The CDR3 nucleotides read TGTGCCAGCAGTGACCCAGGGCGTCGACCCTACGAGCAGTACTTC.

The chain combines TRBV6-5 with TRBJ1-5, with D possibly being TRBD1 (5 bases). Germline values: CDR1 MNHEY, CDR2 SVGAGI. The CDR3 has 14 residues. The V end lost 2 bases, the J end lost 7 bases, and 12 bases lay between the germline ends. DNA for the CDR3: TGTGCCAGCAGTTACAGGGGTGAGAACCAGCCCCAGCATTTT. It is translated as CASSYRGENQPQHF.

The J gene is TRBJ1-5, the V gene TRBV4-1; D gene ambiguous. CDR1 is MGHRA, CDR2 YSYEKL, per germline. There are 16 residues in the CDR3. Trimming cost V 1 base and J 3 bases, with 13 bases left between them. The CDR3: CASSQVLGRTNQPQHF. Written as DNA, the CDR3 is TGCGCCAGCAGCCAAGTATTAGGCAGGACCAATCAGCCCCAGCATTTT.